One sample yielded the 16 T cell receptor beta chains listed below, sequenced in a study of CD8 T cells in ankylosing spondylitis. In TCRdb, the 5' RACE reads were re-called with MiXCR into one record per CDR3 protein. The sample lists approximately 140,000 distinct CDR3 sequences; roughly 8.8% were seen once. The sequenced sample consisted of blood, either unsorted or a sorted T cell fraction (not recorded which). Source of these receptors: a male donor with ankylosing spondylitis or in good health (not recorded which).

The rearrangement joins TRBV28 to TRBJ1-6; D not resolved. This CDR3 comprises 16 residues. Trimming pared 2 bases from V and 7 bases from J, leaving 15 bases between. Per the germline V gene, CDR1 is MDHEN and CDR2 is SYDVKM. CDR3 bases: TGTGCCAGCAGTTTAACCCTAACGAGGGCGAATTCACCCCTCCACTTT. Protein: CASSLTLTRANSPLHF.

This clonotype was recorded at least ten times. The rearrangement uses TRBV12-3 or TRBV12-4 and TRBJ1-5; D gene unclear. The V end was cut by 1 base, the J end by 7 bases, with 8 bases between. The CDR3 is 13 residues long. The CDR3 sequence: CASSLDGKQPQHF. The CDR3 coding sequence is TGTGCCAGCAGTTTAGATGGGAAACAGCCCCAGCATTTT.

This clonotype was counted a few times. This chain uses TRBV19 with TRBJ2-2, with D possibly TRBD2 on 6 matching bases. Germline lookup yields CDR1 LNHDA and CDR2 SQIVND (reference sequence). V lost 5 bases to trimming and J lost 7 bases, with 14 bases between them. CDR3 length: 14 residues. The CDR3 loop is CASSSGLSYGELFF. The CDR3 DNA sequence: TGTGCCAGTAGTTCGGGACTGAGCTACGGGGAGCTGTTTTTT.

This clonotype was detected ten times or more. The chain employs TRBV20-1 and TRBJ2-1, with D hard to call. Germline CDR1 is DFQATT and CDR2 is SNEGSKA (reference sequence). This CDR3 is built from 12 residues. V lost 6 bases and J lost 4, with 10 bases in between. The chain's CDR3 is CSAESSYNEQFF. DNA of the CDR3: TGCAGTGCCGAGTCCTCTTACAATGAGCAGTTCTTC.

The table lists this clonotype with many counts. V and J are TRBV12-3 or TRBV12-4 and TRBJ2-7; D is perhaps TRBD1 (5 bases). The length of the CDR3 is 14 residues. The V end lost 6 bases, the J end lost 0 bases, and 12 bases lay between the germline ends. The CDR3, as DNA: TGTGCCAGCAGCCCCAGGGTGAGCTCCTACGAGCAGTACTTC. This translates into CASSPRVSSYEQYF.

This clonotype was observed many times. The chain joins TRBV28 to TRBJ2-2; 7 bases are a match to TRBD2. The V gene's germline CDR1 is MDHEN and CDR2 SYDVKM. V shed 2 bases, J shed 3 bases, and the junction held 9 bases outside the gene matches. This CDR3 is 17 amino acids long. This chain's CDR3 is CASSLELASGDTGELFF. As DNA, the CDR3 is TGTGCCAGCAGTTTAGAATTGGCTAGCGGAGACACCGGGGAGCTGTTTTTT.

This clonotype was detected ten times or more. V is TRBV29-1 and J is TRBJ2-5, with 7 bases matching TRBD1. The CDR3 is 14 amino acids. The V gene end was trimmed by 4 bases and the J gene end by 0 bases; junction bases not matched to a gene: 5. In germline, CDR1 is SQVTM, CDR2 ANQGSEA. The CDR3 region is CSVVTGSYQETQYF. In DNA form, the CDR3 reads TGCAGCGTTGTGACAGGGAGCTACCAAGAGACCCAGTACTTC.

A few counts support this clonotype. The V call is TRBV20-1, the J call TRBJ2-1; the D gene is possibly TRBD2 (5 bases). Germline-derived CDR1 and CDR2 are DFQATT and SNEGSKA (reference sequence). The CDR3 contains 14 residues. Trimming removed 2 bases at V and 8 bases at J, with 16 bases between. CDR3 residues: CSARSLASMDEQFF. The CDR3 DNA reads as TGCAGTGCTAGATCCCTAGCCAGTATGGATGAGCAGTTCTTC.

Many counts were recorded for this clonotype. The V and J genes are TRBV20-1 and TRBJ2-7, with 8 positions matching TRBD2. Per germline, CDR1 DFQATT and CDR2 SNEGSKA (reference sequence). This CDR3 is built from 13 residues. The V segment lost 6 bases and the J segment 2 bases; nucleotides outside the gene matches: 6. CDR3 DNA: TGCAGTGCAAAACTAGCGGAACCCTACGAGCAGTACTTC. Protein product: CSAKLAEPYEQYF.

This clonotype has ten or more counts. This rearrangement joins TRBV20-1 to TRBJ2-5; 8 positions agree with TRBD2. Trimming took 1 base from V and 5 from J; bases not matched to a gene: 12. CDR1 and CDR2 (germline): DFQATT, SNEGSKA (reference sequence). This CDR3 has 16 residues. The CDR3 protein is CSARGPSGFVRETQYF. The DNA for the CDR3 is TGCAGTGCTAGAGGTCCTAGCGGGTTCGTGCGGGAGACCCAGTACTTC.

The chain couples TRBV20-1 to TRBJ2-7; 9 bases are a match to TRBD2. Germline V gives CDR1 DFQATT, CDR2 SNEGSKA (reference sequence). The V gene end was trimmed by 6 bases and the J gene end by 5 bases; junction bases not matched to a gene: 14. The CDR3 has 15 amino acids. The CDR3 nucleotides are TGCAGTGCCCCGGGCCCTAGCGGGACGTTTGACGAGCAGTACTTC. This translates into CSAPGPSGTFDEQYF.

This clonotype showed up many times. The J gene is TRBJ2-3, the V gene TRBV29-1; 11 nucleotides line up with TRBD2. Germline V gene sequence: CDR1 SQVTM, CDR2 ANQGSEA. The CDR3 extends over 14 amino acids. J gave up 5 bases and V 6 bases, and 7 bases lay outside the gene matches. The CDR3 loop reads CSVAGTSGGDTQYF. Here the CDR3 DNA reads TGCAGCGTCGCCGGGACTAGCGGTGGAGATACGCAGTATTTT.

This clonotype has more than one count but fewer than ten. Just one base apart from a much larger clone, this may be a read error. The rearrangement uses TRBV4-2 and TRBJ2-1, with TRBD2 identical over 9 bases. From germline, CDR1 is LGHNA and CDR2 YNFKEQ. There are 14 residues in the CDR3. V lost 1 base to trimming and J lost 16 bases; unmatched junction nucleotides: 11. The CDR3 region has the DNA TGTGCCAGCAGCCAAGGACCTAGCGGGAAAAGCCAATTCTTC. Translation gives CASSQGPSGKSQFF.

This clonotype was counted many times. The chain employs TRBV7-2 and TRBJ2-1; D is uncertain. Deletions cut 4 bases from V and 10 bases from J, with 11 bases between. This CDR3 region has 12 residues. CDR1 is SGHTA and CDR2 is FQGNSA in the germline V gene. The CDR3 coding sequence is TGTGCCAGCAGCTCCAGACTGAGCGAGCAGTTCTTC. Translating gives CASSSRLSEQFF.

For the CDR3, the DNA is TGTGCCAGCAGTAACCCCAATCAGCCCCAGCATTTT. Its translation: CASSNPNQPQHF. The rearrangement links TRBV27 to TRBJ1-5; D not resolved. The CDR3 totals 12 residues. V was pared by 5 bases and J by 3 bases, with 5 bases between. CDR1 MNHEY and CDR2 SMNVEV come from the germline V gene (reference sequence).

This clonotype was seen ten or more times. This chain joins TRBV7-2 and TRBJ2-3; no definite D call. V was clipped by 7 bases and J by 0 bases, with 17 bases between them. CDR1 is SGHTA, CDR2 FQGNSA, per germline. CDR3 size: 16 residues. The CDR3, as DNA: TGTGCCAGCACCTTGGAGACATCAACTAGCACAGATACGCAGTATTTT. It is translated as CASTLETSTSTDTQYF.